The clone carrying this TCR beta chain was recorded only once. Here immunoSEQ multiplex PCR was the method, and the copy in TCRdb shows in-frame clones only, minus some. The sample carries 78,000 or so clones, about 96% recorded once. The CDR3 extends over 12 amino acids. V shed 3 bases and J shed 2 bases, with 5 bases lying between them. From germline, CDR1 is LGHNA and CDR2 YNFKEQ. This entry is derived from a study of human thymus T cells. The thymus was resected at corrective cardiac surgery. The chain carries TRBV4-2 and TRBJ2-7; D gene ambiguous. This receptor was identified in a boy under three years old with a congenital heart defect but otherwise immunologically healthy. Sequenced sample: thymus tissue. For the CDR3, the DNA is TGTGCCAGCAGCCACGGACCCTACGAGCAGTACTTC. It specifies CASSHGPYEQYF.